This T cell receptor (beta chain) was documented in a study of blood T cell repertoires in COVID-19. The CDR3 sequence is 16 residues long. The germline V gene encodes CDR1 LNHDA and CDR2 SQIVND (reference sequence). V was pared by 5 bases and J by 0 bases, with 14 bases between. In this sample, this clone turned up a few times. In the authors' workflow: Amplifying reference gene primers gave estimates of nucleated cell counts. Some clones are missing from TCRdb's copy, which holds only in-frame ones; the method was immunoSEQ multiplex PCR. The V and J calls and clone size come from that table; D and trimming were worked out from the DNA. The sample lists 150,000 to 180,000 clones; approximately 83% were seen once.

The sequencing sample was made of peripheral blood. The chain employs TRBV19 and TRBJ1-5; D not certain. The TCR sequence derives from a woman aged 60-75 years with COVID-19, enrolled during active disease. CDR3 residues: CASSSWALSSNQPQHF. The CDR3 DNA is TGTGCCAGTAGTTCTTGGGCGTTGAGTAGCAATCAGCCCCAGCATTTT.